This TCR beta chain was profiled in a study of blood T cell repertoires in COVID-19. Study in general: The United States, Italy and Spain provided the acute and convalescent COVID-19 samples. PBMCs, B-cell-depleted T cells, or T cells provided the cDNA or gDNA that made up the material.

In the source study's methods: Amplification from reference gene primers served as the basis for estimated nucleated cell counts. Only in-frame clones appear in the TCRdb table, and some are missing; sequencing was by immunoSEQ multiplex PCR. V, J and clone size are those of that table, while D and trimming were read from the DNA. The sample shows hundreds of thousands of clones, 85% of them seen only once. This clone occurred once. This specimen includes other DNA sequences encoding the same CDR3. The sample was peripheral blood. The sequence derives from a human donor in a cohort sampled during active COVID-19.

CDR3 coding DNA: TGTGCCAGCTCAGGGGACAGGAATCAGCCCCAGCATTTT. The encoded protein is CASSGDRNQPQHF. V usage is TRBV18 and J usage is TRBJ1-5, with TRBD1 identical over 8 bases. The CDR3 covers 13 residues. Germline V gene data show CDR1 as KGHSH and CDR2 as LQKENI. The J segment lost 4 bases and the V segment lost 5 bases, leaving 1 base of the junction unmatched. The full variable domain, rest sourced from reference TRBV18 and TRBJ1-5, is NAGVMQNPRHLVRRRGQEARLRCSPMKGHSHVYWYRQLPEEGLKFMVYLQKENIIDESGMPKERFSAEFPKEGPSILRIQQVVRGDSAAYFCASSGDRNQPQHFGDGTRLSIL.